Described below is a single T cell receptor (beta chain) sequence and its context. Trimming took off 0 bases at V and 4 bases at J, with 9 bases between the two ends. This CDR3 has 14 residues. Germline CDR1 and CDR2: LGHNA and YSLEER. The record originates from a study of blood T cell repertoires in COVID-19. The wider study: Collection of acute and convalescent COVID-19 samples took place in the United States, Italy and Spain. T cells, B-cell-depleted T cells, or PBMCs supplied cDNA or gDNA.

Original processing methods: How many nucleated cells were present was estimated from reference gene primer amplification. The assay was immunoSEQ multiplex PCR, and TCRdb's table has in-frame clones only and misses some. V and J calls and clone size follow that table, whereas D and trimming were derived from the DNA. The sample shows 310,000 or so clones, 86% of them seen only once. The sample consisted of peripheral blood. This rearrangement joins TRBV4-3 to TRBJ1-2; weak D call: TRBD1 (5 bases). The TCR comes from a woman aged 45-60 years with acute or convalescent COVID-19. The CDR3 DNA reads as TGCGCCAGCAGCCAAGAAGGGGTGGCCTATGGCTACACCTTC. This translates into CASSQEGVAYGYTF.